The 4 T cell receptor beta chains given below trace back to one sample, sequenced in a study of blood T cell repertoires in COVID-19 (dated by TCRdb to the early 2020s). Library method: the immunoSEQ multiplex PCR assay. TCRdb provides this immuneACCESS table in a form limited to in-frame rearrangements. Some clones are lacking; in checked studies, under half of them reflect an unresolved V gene, and why the rest are absent is not known. Counted in this sample were around 270,000 clones; roughly 88% of them appeared once. The ten largest clones add up to roughly 3% of the sample. Input material: PBMCs or T cells enriched from blood (not recorded which). The receptor source for this set is a woman aged 40 to 50 who had been exposed to COVID-19.

The chain combines TRBV4-3 with TRBJ2-1; 8 positions match TRBD2. CDR1 LGHNA and CDR2 YSLEER come from the germline V gene. CDR3 length: 15 amino acids. The V and J ends lost 5 bases and 7 bases, in that order; junction bases with no gene match: 10. For the CDR3, the DNA is TGCGCCAGCAGCTCCCGACTAGCGAGACGGAATGAGCAGTTCTTC. It yields the protein CASSSRLARRNEQFF.

The chain links TRBV5-1 to TRBJ1-2; perhaps TRBD1 as D (5 bases). There are 13 residues in the CDR3. The V end was cut by 4 bases, the J end by 1 base, with 8 bases between. Germline-derived CDR1 and CDR2 are SGHRS and YFSETQ. CDR3 sequence reads: CASSETVNYGYTF. The CDR3 coding sequence is TGCGCCAGCAGCGAGACAGTTAACTATGGCTACACCTTC.

The chain links TRBV6-5 to TRBJ2-7, with D tentatively TRBD1 (6 bases). The V end lost 7 bases, the J end lost 2 bases, and 15 bases lay between the germline ends. Germline loops: CDR1 MNHEY, CDR2 SVGAGI. The CDR3 covers 14 residues. The CDR3: CASTRAGDTYEQYF. The CDR3 nucleotides read TGTGCCAGCACACGGGCAGGGGACACCTACGAGCAGTACTTC.

The chain employs TRBV7-2 and TRBJ1-4, with TRBD1 matching 12 bases. The CDR3 is 16 residues long. CDR1 SGHTA and CDR2 FQGNSA come from the germline V gene. Trimming cost V 1 base and J 7 bases; bases outside gene matches: 4. CDR3 nucleotide sequence: TGTGCCAGCAGCTTAGTGGGACAGGGGGCTGGTGAAAAACTGTTTTTT. Protein product: CASSLVGQGAGEKLFF.